These 2 T cell receptor beta chains were sequenced from one sample in a study of identical twins. TCRdb re-called the 5' RACE reads through MiXCR, storing one row per CDR3 protein. The sample includes some 690,000 distinct CDR3 sequences, 21% of them seen just once. These data are also associated with another study on T cells expressing NK-cell markers.

Input material: PBMCs. The source of these receptors is a woman younger than 35 in good health.

This clonotype came up a few times. The chain has TRBV15 and TRBJ1-3; D gene ambiguous. In germline, CDR1 is LNHNV, CDR2 YYDKDF (reference sequence). The CDR3 has 16 amino acids. Trimming removed 8 bases from V and 2 bases from J, with 19 bases in between. CDR3 nucleotides: TGTGCCACCGCCAGTCCCGAGGGAGAACCTGGAAACACCATATATTTT. Encoded protein: CATASPEGEPGNTIYF.

The rearrangement uses TRBV29-1 and TRBJ2-7; D is uncertain. The CDR3 covers 11 residues. Germline CDR1 and CDR2: SQVTM and ANQGSEA. V shed 7 bases and J shed 3 bases, with 10 bases lying between them. The CDR3, as DNA: TGCAGCGCTGGACGGAACTACGAGCAGTACTTC. It translates to CSAGRNYEQYF.